This record covers a single T cell receptor beta chain. The data derive from a study of T-cell reconstitution after alpha-beta-depleted transplantation in children. Unique molecular identifiers were incorporated during preparation of the TCRbeta library. TCRdb analysed the PCR reads with MiXCR anew, one entry per CDR3 protein. The sample lists some 840,000 distinct CDR3 sequences; about 16% were seen once. From germline, CDR1 is SGHVS and CDR2 FQNEAQ. The trim removed 8 bases at V and 5 bases at J, leaving 9 bases unmatched. The CDR3 has 14 residues. The starting material was PBMCs, mostly from graft donor cells, obtained 360 days after TCRalphabeta/CD19-depleted stem cell transplant. This TCR came from a male patient younger than 18 who had a stem cell transplant for acute lymphoblastic leukemia, so the T cells may come from the graft donor. This chain connects TRBV7-8 to TRBJ2-5; 9 bases match TRBD1. This chain's CDR3 is CASLQTGGDETQYF. The CDR3 DNA is TGTGCCAGCTTGCAGACAGGGGGGGATGAGACCCAGTACTTC.